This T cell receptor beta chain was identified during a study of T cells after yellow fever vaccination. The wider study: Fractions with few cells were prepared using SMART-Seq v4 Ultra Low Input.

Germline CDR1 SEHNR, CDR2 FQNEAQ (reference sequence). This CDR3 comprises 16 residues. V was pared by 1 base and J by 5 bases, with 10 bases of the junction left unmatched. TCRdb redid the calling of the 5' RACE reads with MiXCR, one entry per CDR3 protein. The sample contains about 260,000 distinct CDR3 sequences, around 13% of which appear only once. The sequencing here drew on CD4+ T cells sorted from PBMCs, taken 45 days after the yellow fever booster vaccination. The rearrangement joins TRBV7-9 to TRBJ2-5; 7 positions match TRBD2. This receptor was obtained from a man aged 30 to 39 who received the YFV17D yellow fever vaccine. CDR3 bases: TGTGCCAGCAGCTTAGATCTTTGGCAGGGAGGGGAGACCCAGTACTTC. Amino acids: CASSLDLWQGGETQYF. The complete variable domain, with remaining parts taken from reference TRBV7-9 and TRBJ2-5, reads DTGVSQNPRHKITKRGQNVTFRCDPISEHNRLYWYRQTLGQGPEFLTYFQNEAQLEKSRLLSDRFSAERPKGSFSTLEIQRTEQGDSAMYLCASSLDLWQGGETQYFGPGTRLLVL.